This TCR beta chain was documented in a study of blood T cell repertoires in COVID-19. TCRdb keeps only in-frame clones here, not all; method: immunoSEQ multiplex PCR. The sample contains around 310,000 clones, about nine tenths of which appear only once. This CDR3 spans 15 amino acids. Germline CDR1 reads MRHNA; CDR2 reads SNTAGT. Trimming removed 5 bases from V and 2 bases from J; junction bases left unmatched: 6. Cohorts were determined from participant-reported clinical history. Recovered Cohort 3 donors showed two negative PCRs, clearance, or symptom resolution. This clone was counted between two and nine times.

J is TRBJ2-5 and V is TRBV6-4, with TRBD2 identical over 9 bases. The sequenced sample consisted of PBMCs or T cells enriched from blood (not recorded which). This clonotype was obtained from a woman between 25 and 40 years old who had recovered from COVID-19. The CDR3 loop is CASSPHTSGQETQYF. The CDR3 DNA follows: TGTGCCAGCAGTCCCCACACTAGCGGGCAAGAGACCCAGTACTTC.